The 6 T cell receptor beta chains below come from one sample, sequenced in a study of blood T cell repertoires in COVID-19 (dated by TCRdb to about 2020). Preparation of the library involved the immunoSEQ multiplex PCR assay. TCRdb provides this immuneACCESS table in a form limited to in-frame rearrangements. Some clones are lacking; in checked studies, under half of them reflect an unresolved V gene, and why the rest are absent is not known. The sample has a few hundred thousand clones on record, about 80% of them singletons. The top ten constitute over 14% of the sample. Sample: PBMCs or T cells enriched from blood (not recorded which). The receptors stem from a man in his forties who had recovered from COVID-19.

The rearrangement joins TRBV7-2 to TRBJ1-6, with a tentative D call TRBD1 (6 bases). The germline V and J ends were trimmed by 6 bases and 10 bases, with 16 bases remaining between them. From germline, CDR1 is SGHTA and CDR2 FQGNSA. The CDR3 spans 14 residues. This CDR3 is CASRPGTLDSPLHF. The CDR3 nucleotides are TGTGCCAGCAGACCCGGGACATTGGACTCACCCCTCCACTTT.

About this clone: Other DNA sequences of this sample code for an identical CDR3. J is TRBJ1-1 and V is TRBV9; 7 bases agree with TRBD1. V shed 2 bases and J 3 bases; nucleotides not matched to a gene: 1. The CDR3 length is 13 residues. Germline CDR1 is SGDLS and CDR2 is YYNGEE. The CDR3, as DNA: TGTGCCAGCAGCGTCGACAGGGACACTGAAGCTTTCTTT. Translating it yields CASSVDRDTEAFF.

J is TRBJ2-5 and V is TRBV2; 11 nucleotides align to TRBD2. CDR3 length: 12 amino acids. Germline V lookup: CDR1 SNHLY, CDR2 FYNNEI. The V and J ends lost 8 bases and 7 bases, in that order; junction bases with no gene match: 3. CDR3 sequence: CASRGTSGTQYF. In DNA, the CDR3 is TGTGCCAGCCGAGGGACTAGCGGGACCCAGTACTTC. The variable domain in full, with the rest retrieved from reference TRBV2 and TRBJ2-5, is EPEVTQTPSHQVTQMGQEVILRCVPISNHLYFYWYRQILGQKVEFLVSFYNNEISEKSEIFDDQFSVERPDGSNFTLKIRSTKLEDSAMYFCASRGTSGTQYFGPGTRLLVL.

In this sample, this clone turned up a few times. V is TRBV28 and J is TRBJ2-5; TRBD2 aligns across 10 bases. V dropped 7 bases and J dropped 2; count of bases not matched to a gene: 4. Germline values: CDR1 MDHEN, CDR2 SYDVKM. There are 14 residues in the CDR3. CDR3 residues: CASTVAGGQETQYF. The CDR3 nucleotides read TGTGCCAGCACGGTAGCGGGGGGACAAGAGACCCAGTACTTC.

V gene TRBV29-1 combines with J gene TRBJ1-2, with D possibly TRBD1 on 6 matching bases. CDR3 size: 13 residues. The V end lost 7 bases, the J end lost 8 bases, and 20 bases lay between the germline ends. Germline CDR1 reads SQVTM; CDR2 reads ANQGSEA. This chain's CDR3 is CSAGDPDHMGYTF. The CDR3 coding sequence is TGCAGCGCAGGGGATCCAGATCACATGGGCTACACCTTC.

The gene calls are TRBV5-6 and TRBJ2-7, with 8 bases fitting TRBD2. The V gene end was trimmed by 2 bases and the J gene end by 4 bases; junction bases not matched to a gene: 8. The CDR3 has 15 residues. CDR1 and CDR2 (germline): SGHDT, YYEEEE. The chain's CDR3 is CASSFFGSGKYEQYF. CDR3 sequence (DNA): TGTGCCAGCAGCTTCTTTGGTAGCGGGAAATACGAGCAGTACTTC.